The 7 T cell receptor beta chains below were found in one sample sequenced in a study of T cell responses to AZD1222 COVID-19 vaccine. The assay was immunoSEQ multiplex PCR, and TCRdb's table has in-frame clones only and misses some. Among 130,000 to 150,000 clones listed, around nine tenths were seen once. This sample comprised peripheral blood, obtained on day 0 of AZD1222 vaccination. These receptors all come from an adult in good health.

The genes are TRBV6-5 and TRBJ2-7; TRBD2 might be the D (5 bases). V lost 7 bases, J lost 2 bases, and 12 bases lay in between. The CDR3 is 13 amino acids. Germline values: CDR1 MNHEY, CDR2 SVGAGI. The CDR3 DNA sequence: TGTGCCAGCACCTCGACTACCCCCTACGAGCAGTACTTC. It is translated as CASTSTTPYEQYF.

The chain carries TRBV9 and TRBJ2-7, with no clear D. V was trimmed by 0 bases and J by 4 bases, leaving 11 bases between them. The CDR3 is 14 amino acids. Germline assignment: CDR1 SGDLS and CDR2 YYNGEE. This chain's CDR3 is CASSVGVRLYEQYF. In nucleotides, the CDR3 is TGTGCCAGCAGCGTAGGCGTCAGACTTTACGAGCAGTACTTC. The full variable domain, in which reference TRBV9 and TRBJ2-7 provide the parts outside the CDR3, is DSGVTQTPKHLITATGQRVTLRCSPRSGDLSVYWYQQSLDQGLQFLIQYYNGEERAKGNILERFSAQQFPDLHSELNLSSLELGDSALYFCASSVGVRLYEQYFGPGTRLTVT.

This clone was recorded a few times. The CDR3 here is CASSETYEQYF. CDR3 coding DNA: TGCGCCAGCAGTGAGACATACGAGCAGTACTTC. This chain joins TRBV10-1 and TRBJ2-7; unclear D gene. The V gene lost 2 bases and the J gene lost 4 bases, with 3 bases spanning the gap. The CDR3 has 11 residues. Germline V gene data show CDR1 as WNHNN and CDR2 as SYGVQD (reference sequence).

In this sample, this clone turned up once. A much larger clonotype is one base distant, so this may be a read error. J is TRBJ2-6 and V is TRBV6-5, with D possibly matching TRBD2 (5 bases). Trimming stripped 6 bases from V and 0 bases from J, with 9 bases between. Germline V lookup: CDR1 MNHEY, CDR2 SVGAGI. The CDR3 length is 15 residues. CDR3 region: CASSLGSSGANVLTF. CDR3 nucleotides: TGTGCCAGCAGCCTGGGGAGCTCTGGGGCCAACGTCCTGACTTTC.

The chain combines TRBV2 with TRBJ2-3, with a possible D match to TRBD2 (6 bases). The CDR3 totals 15 residues. V was pared by 8 bases and J by 2 bases, with 17 bases between. CDR1 is SNHLY and CDR2 is FYNNEI in the germline V gene. The CDR3, as DNA: TGTGCCAGCGGAAGAGATGCGGGACCCACAGATACGCAGTATTTT. Its translation is CASGRDAGPTDTQYF.

The chain carries TRBV19 and TRBJ1-1; 8 nucleotides match TRBD1. V lost 5 bases and J lost 5; bases outside the gene matches: 4. The CDR3 is 13 residues long. CDR1 is LNHDA and CDR2 is SQIVND in the germline V gene (reference sequence). CDR3 in DNA: TGTGCCAGTAGTGAACAGGGGGGAACTGAAGCTTTCTTT. It translates to CASSEQGGTEAFF. The full variable domain, rest sourced from reference TRBV19 and TRBJ1-1, is DGGITQSPKYLFRKEGQNVTLSCEQNLNHDAMYWYRQDPGQGLRLIYYSQIVNDFQKGDIAEGYSVSREKKESFPLTVTSAQKNPTAFYLCASSEQGGTEAFFGQGTRLTVV.

The rearrangement uses TRBV9 and TRBJ1-4; a possible D gene is TRBD1 (6 bases). Germline assignment: CDR1 SGDLS and CDR2 YYNGEE. Trimming stripped 3 bases from V and 7 bases from J, with 16 bases between. This CDR3 region has 15 residues. As DNA, the CDR3 is TGTGCCAGCAGCGGATCCGGGGGCGTCGGTGAAAAACTGTTTTTT. Encoded protein: CASSGSGGVGEKLFF. Using reference TRBV9 and TRBJ1-4 for the parts outside the CDR3, the full variable domain is DSGVTQTPKHLITATGQRVTLRCSPRSGDLSVYWYQQSLDQGLQFLIQYYNGEERAKGNILERFSAQQFPDLHSELNLSSLELGDSALYFCASSGSGGVGEKLFFGSGTQLSVL.